This T cell receptor beta chain was identified in a study of cytomegalovirus exposure and HLA in healthy donors. Study information: Around 79 million unique TCRs, all from HLA-typed donors, were included in an early release of the data.

The CDR3 is 14 residues long. The J segment lost 8 bases and the V segment lost 1 base, leaving 8 bases of the junction unmatched. Germline V gives CDR1 GTSNPN, CDR2 SVGIG (reference sequence). The study ran its PCR with 60 Vbeta and 13 Jbeta primers. Produced via immunoSEQ multiplex PCR; TCRdb's table is partial and in-frame only. The table lists fewer than 200,000 clones, roughly four fifths of them singletons. The sequenced sample consisted of PBMCs. This clonotype originated in a woman aged 50 to 60 in good health and CMV-seronegative. V usage is TRBV30 and J usage is TRBJ1-2, with 9 bases that match TRBD1. CDR3: CAWSATGGQTGYTF. The CDR3 nucleotides read TGTGCCTGGAGTGCCACAGGGGGCCAGACGGGCTACACCTTC.